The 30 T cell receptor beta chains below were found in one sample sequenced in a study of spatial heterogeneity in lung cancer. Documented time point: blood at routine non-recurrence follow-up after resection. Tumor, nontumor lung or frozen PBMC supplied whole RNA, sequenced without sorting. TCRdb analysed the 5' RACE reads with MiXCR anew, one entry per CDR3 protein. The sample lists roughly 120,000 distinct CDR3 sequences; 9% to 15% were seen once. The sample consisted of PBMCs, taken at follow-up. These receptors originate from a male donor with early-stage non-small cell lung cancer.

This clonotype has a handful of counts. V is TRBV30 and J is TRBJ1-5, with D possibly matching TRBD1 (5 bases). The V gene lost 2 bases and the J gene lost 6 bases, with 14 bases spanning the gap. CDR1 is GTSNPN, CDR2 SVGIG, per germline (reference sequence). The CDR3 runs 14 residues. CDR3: CAWSRGGRIQPQHF. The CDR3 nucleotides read TGTGCCTGGAGTCGGGGGGGACGAATTCAGCCCCAGCATTTT.

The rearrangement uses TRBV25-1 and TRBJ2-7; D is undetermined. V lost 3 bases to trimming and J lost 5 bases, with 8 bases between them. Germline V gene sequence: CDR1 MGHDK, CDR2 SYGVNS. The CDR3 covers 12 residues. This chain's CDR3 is CASSDLVDEQYF. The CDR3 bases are TGTGCCAGCAGTGATTTGGTGGACGAGCAGTACTTC.

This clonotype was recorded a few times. CDR3 in DNA: TGCGCCAGCAGCCAAGGGCTGGGAAATTCACCCCTCCACTTT. It yields the protein CASSQGLGNSPLHF. The chain uses TRBV4-1 and TRBJ1-6; D gene ambiguous. Between the trimmed V and J ends, which lost 1 base and 7 bases, there was a span of 8 bases. The V gene's germline CDR1 is MGHRA and CDR2 YSYEKL. This CDR3 is built from 14 residues.

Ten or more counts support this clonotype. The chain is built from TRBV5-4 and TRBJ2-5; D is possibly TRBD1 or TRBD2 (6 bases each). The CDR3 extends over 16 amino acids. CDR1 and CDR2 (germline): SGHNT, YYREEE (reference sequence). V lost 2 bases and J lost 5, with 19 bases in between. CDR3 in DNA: TGTGCCAGCAGCTTAGTCGGGGGCCCAGCCCGGGAGACCCAGTACTTC. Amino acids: CASSLVGGPARETQYF.

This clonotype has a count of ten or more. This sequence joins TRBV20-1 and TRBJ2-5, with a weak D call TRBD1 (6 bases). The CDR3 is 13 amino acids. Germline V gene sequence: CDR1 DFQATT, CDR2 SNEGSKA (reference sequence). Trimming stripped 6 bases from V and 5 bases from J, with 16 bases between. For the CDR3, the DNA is TGCAGTGCAGAGGGGGAAGAGGGGGAGACCCAGTACTTC. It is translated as CSAEGEEGETQYF.

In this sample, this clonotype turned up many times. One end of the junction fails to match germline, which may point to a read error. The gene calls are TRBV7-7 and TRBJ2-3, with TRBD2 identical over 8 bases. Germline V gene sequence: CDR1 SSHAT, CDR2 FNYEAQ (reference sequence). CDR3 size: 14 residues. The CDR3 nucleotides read TGTGCTAGCAGCTCCGGGACTAGGGCAGATACGCAGTATTTT. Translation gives CASSSGTRADTQYF.

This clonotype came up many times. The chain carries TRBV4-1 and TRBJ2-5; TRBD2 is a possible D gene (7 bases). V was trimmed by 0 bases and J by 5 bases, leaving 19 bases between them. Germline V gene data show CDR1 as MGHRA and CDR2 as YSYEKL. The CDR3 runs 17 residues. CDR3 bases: TGCGCCAGCAGCCAAGATAGGGGGGGCGGCGTGTTGGAGACCCAGTACTTC. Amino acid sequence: CASSQDRGGGVLETQYF.

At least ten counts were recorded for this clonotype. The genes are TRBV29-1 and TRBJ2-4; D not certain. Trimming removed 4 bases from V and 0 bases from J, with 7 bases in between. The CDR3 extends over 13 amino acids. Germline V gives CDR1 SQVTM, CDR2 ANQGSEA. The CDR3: CSVVWVAKNIQYF. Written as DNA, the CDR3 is TGCAGCGTTGTATGGGTAGCCAAAAACATTCAGTACTTC. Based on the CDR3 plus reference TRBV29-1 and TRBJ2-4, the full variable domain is SAVISQKPSRDICQRGTSLTIQCQVDSQVTMMFWYRQQPGQSLTLIATANQGSEATYESGFVIDKFPISRPNLTFSTLTVSNMSPEDSSIYLCSVVWVAKNIQYFGAGTRLSVL.

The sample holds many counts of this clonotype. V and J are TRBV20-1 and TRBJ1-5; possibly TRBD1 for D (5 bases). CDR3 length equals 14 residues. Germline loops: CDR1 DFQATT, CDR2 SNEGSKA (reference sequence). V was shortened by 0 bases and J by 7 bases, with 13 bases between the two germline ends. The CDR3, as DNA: TGCAGTGCTAGAGATCGGGGGAGCGCGCAGCCCCAGCATTTT. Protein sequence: CSARDRGSAQPQHF.

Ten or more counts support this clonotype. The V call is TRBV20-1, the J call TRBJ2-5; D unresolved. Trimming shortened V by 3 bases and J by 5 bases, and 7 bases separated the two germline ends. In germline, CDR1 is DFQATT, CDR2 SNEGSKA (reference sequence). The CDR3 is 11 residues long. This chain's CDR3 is CSASLLETQYF. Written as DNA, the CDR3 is TGCAGTGCTAGTTTATTGGAGACCCAGTACTTC.

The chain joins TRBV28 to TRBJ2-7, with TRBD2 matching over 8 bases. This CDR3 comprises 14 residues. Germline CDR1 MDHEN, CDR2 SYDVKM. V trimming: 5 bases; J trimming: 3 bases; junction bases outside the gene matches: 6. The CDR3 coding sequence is TGTGCCAGCAGTGGGGGACTAGAGGTCTACGAGCAGTACTTC. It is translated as CASSGGLEVYEQYF.

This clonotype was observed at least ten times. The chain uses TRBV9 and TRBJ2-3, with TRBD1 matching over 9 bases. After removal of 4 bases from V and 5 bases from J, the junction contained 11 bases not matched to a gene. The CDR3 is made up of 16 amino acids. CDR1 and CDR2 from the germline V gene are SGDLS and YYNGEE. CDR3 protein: CASSPQAQGALDTQYF. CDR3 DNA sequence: TGTGCCAGCAGCCCCCAAGCACAGGGGGCTTTAGATACGCAGTATTTT. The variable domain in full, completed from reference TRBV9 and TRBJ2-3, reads DSGVTQTPKHLITATGQRVTLRCSPRSGDLSVYWYQQSLDQGLQFLIQYYNGEERAKGNILERFSAQQFPDLHSELNLSSLELGDSALYFCASSPQAQGALDTQYFGPGTRLTVL.

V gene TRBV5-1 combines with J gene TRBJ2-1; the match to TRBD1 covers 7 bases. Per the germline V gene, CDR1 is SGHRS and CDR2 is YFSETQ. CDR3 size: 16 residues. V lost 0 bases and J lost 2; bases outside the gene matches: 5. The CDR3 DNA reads TGCGCCAGCAGCTTGGTGGCAGGGGGACCCTACAATGAGCAGTTCTTC. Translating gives CASSLVAGGPYNEQFF. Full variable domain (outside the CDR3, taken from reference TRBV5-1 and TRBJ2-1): KAGVTQTPRYLIKTRGQQVTLSCSPISGHRSVSWYQQTPGQGLQFLFEYFSETQRNKGNFPGRFSGRQFSNSRSEMNVSTLELGDSALYLCASSLVAGGPYNEQFFGPGTRLTVL.

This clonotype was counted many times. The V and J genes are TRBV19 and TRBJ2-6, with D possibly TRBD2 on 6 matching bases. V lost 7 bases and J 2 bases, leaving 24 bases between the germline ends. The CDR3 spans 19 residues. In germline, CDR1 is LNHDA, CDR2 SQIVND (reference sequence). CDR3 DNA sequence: TGTGCCAGTACGACGGGGGATCTTGCTCCATGGGCTGGGGCCAACGTCCTGACTTTC. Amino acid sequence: CASTTGDLAPWAGANVLTF.

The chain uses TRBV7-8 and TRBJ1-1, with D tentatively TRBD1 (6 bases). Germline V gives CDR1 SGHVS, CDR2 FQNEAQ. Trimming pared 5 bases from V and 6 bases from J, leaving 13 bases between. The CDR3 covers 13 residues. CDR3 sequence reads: CASSRGASAEAFF. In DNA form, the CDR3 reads TGTGCCAGCAGCAGGGGGGCTAGCGCTGAAGCTTTCTTT.

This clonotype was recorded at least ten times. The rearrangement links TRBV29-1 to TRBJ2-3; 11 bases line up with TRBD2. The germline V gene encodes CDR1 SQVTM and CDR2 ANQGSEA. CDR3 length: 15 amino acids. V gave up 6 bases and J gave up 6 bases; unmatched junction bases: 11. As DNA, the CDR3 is TGCAGCGTGGCCTTTAGCGGGGGGGCCATGGATACGCAGTATTTT. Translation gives CSVAFSGGAMDTQYF.

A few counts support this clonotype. The CDR3 coding sequence is TGTGCCAGCAGCGGACGAACAAGCGACTATAGCAATCAGCCCCAGCATTTT. This sequence encodes CASSGRTSDYSNQPQHF. The chain joins TRBV21-1 to TRBJ1-5. TRBV21-1 is reported as a pseudogene. This CDR3 comprises 17 residues.

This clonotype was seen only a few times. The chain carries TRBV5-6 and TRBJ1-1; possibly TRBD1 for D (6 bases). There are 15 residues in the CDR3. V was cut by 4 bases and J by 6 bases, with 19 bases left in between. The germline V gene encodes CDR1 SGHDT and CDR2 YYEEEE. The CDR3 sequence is CASSPRGRGDAEAFF. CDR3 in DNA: TGTGCCAGCAGCCCCCGGGGAAGGGGGGACGCTGAAGCTTTCTTT.

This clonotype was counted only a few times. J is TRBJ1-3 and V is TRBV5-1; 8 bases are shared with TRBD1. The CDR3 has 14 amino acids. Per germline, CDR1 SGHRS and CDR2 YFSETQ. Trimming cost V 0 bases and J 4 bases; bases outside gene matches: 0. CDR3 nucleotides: TGCGCCAGCAGCTTGGACAGGGGGGGAAACACCATATATTTT. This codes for CASSLDRGGNTIYF.

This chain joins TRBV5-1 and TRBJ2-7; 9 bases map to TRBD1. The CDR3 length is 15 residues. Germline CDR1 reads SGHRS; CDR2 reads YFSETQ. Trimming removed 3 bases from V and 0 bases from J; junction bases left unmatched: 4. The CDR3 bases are TGCGCCAGCAGCTCGCCGGGACAGGGCTCCTACGAGCAGTACTTC. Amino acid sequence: CASSSPGQGSYEQYF.

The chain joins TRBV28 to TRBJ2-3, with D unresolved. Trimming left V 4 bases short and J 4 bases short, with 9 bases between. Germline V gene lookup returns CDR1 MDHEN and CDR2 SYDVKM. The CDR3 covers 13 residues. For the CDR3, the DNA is TGTGCCAGCAGTTCCCCCACTTCAGATACGCAGTATTTT. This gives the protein CASSSPTSDTQYF.

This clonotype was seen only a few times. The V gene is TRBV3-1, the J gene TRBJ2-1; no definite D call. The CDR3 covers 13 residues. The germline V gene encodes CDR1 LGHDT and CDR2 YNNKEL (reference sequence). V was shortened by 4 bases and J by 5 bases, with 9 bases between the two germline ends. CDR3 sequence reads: CASSLFINNEQFF. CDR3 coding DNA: TGTGCCAGCAGCCTCTTCATAAACAATGAGCAGTTCTTC.

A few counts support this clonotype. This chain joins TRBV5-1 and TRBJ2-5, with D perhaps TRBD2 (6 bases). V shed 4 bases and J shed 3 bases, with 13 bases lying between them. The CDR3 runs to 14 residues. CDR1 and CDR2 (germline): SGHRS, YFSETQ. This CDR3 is CASSTRTGEETQYF. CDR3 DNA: TGCGCCAGCAGCACCCGGACGGGGGAAGAGACCCAGTACTTC.

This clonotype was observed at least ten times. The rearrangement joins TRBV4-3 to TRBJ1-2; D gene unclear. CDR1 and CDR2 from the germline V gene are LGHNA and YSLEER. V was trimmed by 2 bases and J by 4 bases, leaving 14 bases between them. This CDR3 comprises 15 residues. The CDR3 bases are TGCGCCAGCAGCCAAATAGCCTGGGCTGGCTATGGCTACACCTTC. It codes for CASSQIAWAGYGYTF.

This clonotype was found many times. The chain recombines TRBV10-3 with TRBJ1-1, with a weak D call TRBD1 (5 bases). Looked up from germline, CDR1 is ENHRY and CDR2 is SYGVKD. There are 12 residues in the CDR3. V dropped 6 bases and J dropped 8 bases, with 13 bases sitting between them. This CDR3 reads CAIRGSGLEAFF. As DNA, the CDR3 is TGTGCCATCAGGGGATCGGGGCTAGAAGCTTTCTTT.

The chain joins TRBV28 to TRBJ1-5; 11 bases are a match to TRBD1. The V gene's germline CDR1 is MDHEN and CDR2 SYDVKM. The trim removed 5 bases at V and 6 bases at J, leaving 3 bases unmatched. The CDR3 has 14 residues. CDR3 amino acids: CASSPGQGGQPQHF. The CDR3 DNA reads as TGTGCCAGCAGTCCGGGACAGGGGGGTCAGCCCCAGCATTTT.

The CDR3 coding sequence is TGCGCCAGCAGCCAAGTAACAGTGCCCGGGGAGCTGTTTTTT. Its protein is CASSQVTVPGELFF. V is TRBV4-3 and J is TRBJ2-2; unclear D gene. V gave up 1 base and J gave up 6 bases, with 9 bases separating them. Germline CDR1 LGHNA, CDR2 YSLEER. This CDR3 is 14 amino acids long.

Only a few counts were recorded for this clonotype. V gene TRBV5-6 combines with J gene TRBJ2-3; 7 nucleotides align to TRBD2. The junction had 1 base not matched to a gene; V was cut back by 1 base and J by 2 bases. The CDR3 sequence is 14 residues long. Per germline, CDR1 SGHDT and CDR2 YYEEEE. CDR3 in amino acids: CASSLRGVTDTQYF. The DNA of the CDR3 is TGTGCCAGCAGCTTGCGGGGGGTCACAGATACGCAGTATTTT.

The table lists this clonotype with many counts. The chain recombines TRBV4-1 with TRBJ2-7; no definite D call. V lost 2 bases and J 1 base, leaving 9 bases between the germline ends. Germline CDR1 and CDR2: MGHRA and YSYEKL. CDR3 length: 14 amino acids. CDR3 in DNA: TGCGCCAGCAGCCAACCTGGACGTTCCTACGAGCAGTACTTC. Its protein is CASSQPGRSYEQYF.

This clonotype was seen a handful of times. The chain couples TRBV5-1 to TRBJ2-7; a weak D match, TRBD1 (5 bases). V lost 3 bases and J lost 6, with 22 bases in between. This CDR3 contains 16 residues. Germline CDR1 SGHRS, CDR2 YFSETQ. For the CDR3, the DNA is TGCGCCAGCAGCTGGAGTGGGGCCCCGGACCTCGGCGAGCAGTACTTC. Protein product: CASSWSGAPDLGEQYF.